A selection of T cell receptor beta chains follows, all from one sample in a study of blood T cells in healthy people across ages. TCRdb ran MiXCR on the 5' RACE reads and lists one entry per CDR3 protein. The data show 950,000 to 1,200,000 distinct CDR3 sequences, with 35% to 45% seen just once and around 14% held by the top ten. The sequenced sample was blood. The receptors here all came from a man aged 18 to 29 in good health. Each CDR3 is given with its conserved first and last residue. The D gene is left open where the match is weak. Clone size appears in some rows only: once, few, many, or a class for an expanded clone.

V gene	J gene	D gene	clone size	CDR3 protein	CDR3 DNA
TRBV20-1	TRBJ2-3	NA	NA	CSARDLGVATDTQYF	TGCAGTGCTAGAGATCTCGGGGTGGCCACAGATACGCAGTATTTT
TRBV10-3	TRBJ1-5	TRBD1	NA	CAIKGARNNQLQHF	TGTGCCATCAAGGGGGCGCGAAACAATCAGCTCCAGCATTTT
TRBV20-1	TRBJ2-5	TRBD2	NA	CSALGTSGDSQETQYF	TGCAGTGCTCTTGGGACTAGCGGGGACTCCCAAGAGACCCAGTACTTC
TRBV4-2	TRBJ1-2	NA	NA	CASSQDRHGYTF	TGTGCCAGCAGCCAAGATCGGCATGGCTACACCTTC
TRBV6-2/TRBV6-3	TRBJ2-3	NA	few	CASSYSAVADTQYF	TGTGCCAGCAGTTACAGTGCGGTGGCAGATACGCAGTATTTT
TRBV2	TRBJ1-5	NA	NA	CASSMEAGVSQPQHF	TGTGCCAGCAGTATGGAGGCCGGGGTGAGTCAGCCCCAGCATTTT
TRBV28	TRBJ2-1	NA	many	CASSLNPGSYNEQFF	TGTGCCAGCAGTTTAAACCCAGGCTCCTACAATGAGCAGTTCTTC
TRBV20-1	TRBJ2-2	NA	NA	CSASEQSNTGELFF	TGCAGTGCTAGCGAACAGTCGAACACCGGGGAGCTGTTTTTT
TRBV20-1	TRBJ2-7	NA	NA	CSARRRVPNYEQYF	TGCAGTGCTAGGAGGAGGGTCCCCAACTACGAGCAGTACTTC
TRBV21-1	TRBJ2-7	NA	NA	CASSNWPLHSYEQYF	TGTGCCAGCAGCAATTGGCCGCTTCACTCCTACGAGCAGTACTTC
TRBV4-1	TRBJ1-5	NA	NA	CASSQEPTANQPQHF	TGCGCCAGCAGCCAAGAGCCTACAGCAAATCAGCCCCAGCATTTT
TRBV6-5	TRBJ1-5	TRBD1	NA	CASSYSTGQGNQPQHF	TGTGCCAGCAGTTACTCGACGGGACAGGGAAATCAGCCCCAGCATTTT
TRBV6-2/TRBV6-3	TRBJ2-7	TRBD2	NA	CASSYLAGVANEQYF	TGTGCCAGCAGTTATCTAGCGGGGGTTGCCAATGAGCAGTACTTC
TRBV20-1	TRBJ1-1	TRBD1	once	CSARGPGGPEAFF	TGCAGTGCTAGAGGCCCAGGGGGGCCTGAAGCTTTCTTT
TRBV12-3/TRBV12-4	TRBJ2-3	TRBD2	NA	CASSPTGGGRSDTQYF	TGTGCCAGCAGCCCAACCGGGGGGGGGCGTTCAGATACGCAGTATTTT
TRBV12-3/TRBV12-4	TRBJ2-1	NA	NA	CAGSRQRPPYNEQFF	TGTGCCGGCAGTCGACAGAGACCTCCCTACAATGAGCAGTTCTTC
TRBV4-3	TRBJ1-2	NA	NA	CASSQDHGRLYGYTF	TGCGCCAGCAGCCAAGATCACGGGCGTCTCTATGGCTACACCTTC
TRBV7-2	TRBJ1-2	NA	NA	CASSSQTCVYTF	TGTGCCAGCAGCTCTCAGACATGCGTCTACACCTTC
TRBV5-1	TRBJ2-7	NA	few	CASSLGGEFEQYF	TGCGCCAGCAGCTTGGGGGGAGAGTTCGAGCAGTACTTC
TRBV2	TRBJ2-3	TRBD1	NA	CASSRPGQGDKDTQYF	TGTGCCAGCAGCCGACCGGGACAGGGGGATAAAGATACGCAGTATTTT
TRBV6-5	TRBJ1-3	NA	NA	CASSYDRSSSGNTIYF	TGTGCCAGCAGTTACGACAGGTCCTCCTCTGGAAACACCATATATTTT
TRBV12-3/TRBV12-4	TRBJ2-2	NA	few	CASTPPSRNTGELFF	TGTGCCAGCACCCCACCCTCTCGGAACACCGGGGAGCTGTTTTTT
TRBV5-8	TRBJ1-5	NA	NA	CASSYWTDSNQPQHF	TGTGCCAGCAGCTATTGGACGGATAGCAATCAGCCCCAGCATTTT
TRBV5-6	TRBJ1-1	NA	NA	CASSLAGRAARMNTEAFF	TGTGCCAGCAGCTTGGCCGGGAGGGCCGCCCGAATGAACACTGAAGCTTTCTTT
TRBV6-5	TRBJ2-3	NA	NA	CASSSLDNQDADTQYF	TGTGCCAGCAGTTCTCTGGACAACCAAGACGCAGATACGCAGTATTTT
TRBV28	TRBJ2-3	NA	few	CATRGYTQYF	TGTGCCACCCGGGGATATACGCAGTATTTT